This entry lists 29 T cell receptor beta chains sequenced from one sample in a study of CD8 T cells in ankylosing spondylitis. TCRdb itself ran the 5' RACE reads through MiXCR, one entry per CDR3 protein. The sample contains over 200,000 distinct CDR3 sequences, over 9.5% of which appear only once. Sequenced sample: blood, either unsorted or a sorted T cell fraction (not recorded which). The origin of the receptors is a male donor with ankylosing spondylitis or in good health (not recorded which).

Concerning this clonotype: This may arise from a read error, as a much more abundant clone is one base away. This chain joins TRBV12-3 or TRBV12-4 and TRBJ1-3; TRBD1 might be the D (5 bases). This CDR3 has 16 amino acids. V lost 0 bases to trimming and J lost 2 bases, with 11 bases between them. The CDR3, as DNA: TGTGCCAGCAGTTTAGCAGGGGTTAATCCTGGAAACACCATATATTTT. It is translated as CASSLAGVNPGNTIYF.

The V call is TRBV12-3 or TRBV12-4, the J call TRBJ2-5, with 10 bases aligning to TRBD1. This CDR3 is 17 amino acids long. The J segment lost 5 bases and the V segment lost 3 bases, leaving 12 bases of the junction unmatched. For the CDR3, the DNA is TGTGCCAGCAGTTTCACTTGGGACCGGGACAGGGGCGAGACCCAGTACTTC. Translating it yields CASSFTWDRDRGETQYF.

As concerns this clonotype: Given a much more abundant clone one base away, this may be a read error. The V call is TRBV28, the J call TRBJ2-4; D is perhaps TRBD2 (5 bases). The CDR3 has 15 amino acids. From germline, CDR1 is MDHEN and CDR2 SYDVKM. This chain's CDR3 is CASSLEQPGKNIRYF. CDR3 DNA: TGTGCCAGCAGTTTAGAACAGCCCGGGAAAAACATTCGGTACTTC.

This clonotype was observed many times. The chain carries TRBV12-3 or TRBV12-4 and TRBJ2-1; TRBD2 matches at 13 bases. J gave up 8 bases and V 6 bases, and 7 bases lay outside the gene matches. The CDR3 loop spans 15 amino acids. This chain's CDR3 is CASRATSGGAHEQFF. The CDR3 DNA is TGTGCCAGCAGAGCCACTAGCGGGGGGGCCCATGAGCAGTTCTTC.

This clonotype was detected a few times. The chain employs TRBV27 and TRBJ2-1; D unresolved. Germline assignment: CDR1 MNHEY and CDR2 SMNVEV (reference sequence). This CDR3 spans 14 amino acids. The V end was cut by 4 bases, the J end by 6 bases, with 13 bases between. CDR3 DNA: TGTGCCAGCAGTTCGGACGGTTCGGGCAATGAGCAGTTCTTC. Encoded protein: CASSSDGSGNEQFF.

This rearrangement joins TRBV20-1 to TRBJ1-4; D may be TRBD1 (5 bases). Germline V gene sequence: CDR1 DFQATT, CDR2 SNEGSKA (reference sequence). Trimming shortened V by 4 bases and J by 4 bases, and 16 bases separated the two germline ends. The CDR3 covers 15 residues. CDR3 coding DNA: TGCAGTGCTACCAAGACCGACAGAATTAATGAAAAACTGTTTTTT. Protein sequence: CSATKTDRINEKLFF.

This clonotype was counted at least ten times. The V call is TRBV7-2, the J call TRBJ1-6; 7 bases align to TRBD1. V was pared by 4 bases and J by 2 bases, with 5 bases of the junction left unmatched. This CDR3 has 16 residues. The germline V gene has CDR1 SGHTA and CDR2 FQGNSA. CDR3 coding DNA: TGTGCCAGCAGCTCCGTGACAGGGCCCTATAATTCACCCCTCCACTTT. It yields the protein CASSSVTGPYNSPLHF.

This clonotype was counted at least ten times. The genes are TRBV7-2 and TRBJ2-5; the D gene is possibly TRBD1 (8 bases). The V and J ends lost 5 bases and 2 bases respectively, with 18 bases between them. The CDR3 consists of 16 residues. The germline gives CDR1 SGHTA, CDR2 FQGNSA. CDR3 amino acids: CASSPGRTGFQETQYF. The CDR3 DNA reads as TGTGCCAGCAGCCCCGGGAGGACAGGGTTTCAAGAGACCCAGTACTTC.

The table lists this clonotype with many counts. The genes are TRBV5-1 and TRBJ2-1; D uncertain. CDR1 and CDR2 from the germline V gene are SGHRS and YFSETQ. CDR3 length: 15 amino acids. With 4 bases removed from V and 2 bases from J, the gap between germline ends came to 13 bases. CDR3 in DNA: TGCGCCAGCAGCCCTGAAGACGGTACCTACAATGAGCAGTTCTTC. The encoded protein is CASSPEDGTYNEQFF.

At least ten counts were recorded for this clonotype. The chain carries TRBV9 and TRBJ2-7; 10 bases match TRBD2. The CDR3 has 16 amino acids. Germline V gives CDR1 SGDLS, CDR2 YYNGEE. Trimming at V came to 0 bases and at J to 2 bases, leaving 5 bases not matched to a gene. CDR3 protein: CASSVDGTSVPYEQYF. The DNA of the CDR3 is TGTGCCAGCAGCGTAGATGGGACTAGCGTACCCTACGAGCAGTACTTC.

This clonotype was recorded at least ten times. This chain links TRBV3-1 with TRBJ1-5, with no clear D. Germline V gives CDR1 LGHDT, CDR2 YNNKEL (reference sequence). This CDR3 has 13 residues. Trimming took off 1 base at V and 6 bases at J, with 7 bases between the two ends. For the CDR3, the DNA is TGTGCCAGCAGCCAAGCCCCCCTTCAGCCCCAGCATTTT. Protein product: CASSQAPLQPQHF.

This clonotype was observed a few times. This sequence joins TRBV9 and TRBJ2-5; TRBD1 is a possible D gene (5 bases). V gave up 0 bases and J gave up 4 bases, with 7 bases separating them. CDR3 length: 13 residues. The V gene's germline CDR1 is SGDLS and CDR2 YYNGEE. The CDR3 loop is CASSVDQGETQYF. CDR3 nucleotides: TGTGCCAGCAGCGTAGATCAGGGAGAGACCCAGTACTTC.

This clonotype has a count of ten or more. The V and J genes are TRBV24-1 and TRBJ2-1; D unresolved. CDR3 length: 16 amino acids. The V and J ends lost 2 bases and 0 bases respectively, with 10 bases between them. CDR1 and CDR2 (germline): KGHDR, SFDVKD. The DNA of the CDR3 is TGTGCCACCAGTGATTCCATTCCTAGCTCCTACAATGAGCAGTTCTTC. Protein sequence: CATSDSIPSSYNEQFF.

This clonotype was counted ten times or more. The CDR3 reads CSARGGTSGVVWQFF. CDR3 bases: TGCAGTGCTAGAGGGGGGACTAGCGGGGTTGTTTGGCAGTTCTTC. This chain connects TRBV20-1 to TRBJ2-1; 13 nucleotides line up with TRBD2. Looked up from germline, CDR1 is DFQATT and CDR2 is SNEGSKA (reference sequence). V shed 1 base, J shed 12 bases, and the junction held 9 bases outside the gene matches. This CDR3 has 15 amino acids.

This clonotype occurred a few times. The CDR3 nucleotides are TGTGCCAGCAGTCCCCAGGAGAACTATGGCTACACCTTC. Protein: CASSPQENYGYTF. This chain links TRBV12-3 or TRBV12-4 with TRBJ1-2; D not resolved. The CDR3 runs 13 residues. The V and J ends lost 5 bases and 2 bases respectively, with 9 bases between them.

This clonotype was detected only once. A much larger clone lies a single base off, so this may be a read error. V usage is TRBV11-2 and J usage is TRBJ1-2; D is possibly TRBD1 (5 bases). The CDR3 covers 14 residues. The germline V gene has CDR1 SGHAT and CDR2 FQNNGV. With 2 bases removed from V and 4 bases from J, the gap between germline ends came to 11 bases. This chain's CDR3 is CASSLLGGPYGYTF. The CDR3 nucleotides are TGTGCCAGCAGCTTACTTGGGGGACCCTATGGCTACACCTTC.

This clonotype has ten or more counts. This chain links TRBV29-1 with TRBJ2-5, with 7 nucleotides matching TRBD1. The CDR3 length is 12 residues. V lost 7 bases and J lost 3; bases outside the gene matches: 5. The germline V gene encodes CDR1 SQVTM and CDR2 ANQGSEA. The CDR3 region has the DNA TGCAGCGCAGGGACAGCCGAAGAGACCCAGTACTTC. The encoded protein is CSAGTAEETQYF.

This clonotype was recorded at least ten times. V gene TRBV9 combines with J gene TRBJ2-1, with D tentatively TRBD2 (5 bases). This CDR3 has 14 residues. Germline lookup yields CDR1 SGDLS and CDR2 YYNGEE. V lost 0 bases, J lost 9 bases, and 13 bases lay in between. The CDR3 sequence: CASSVVRSSGEQFF. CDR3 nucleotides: TGTGCCAGCAGCGTAGTCAGGTCCAGCGGTGAGCAGTTCTTC.

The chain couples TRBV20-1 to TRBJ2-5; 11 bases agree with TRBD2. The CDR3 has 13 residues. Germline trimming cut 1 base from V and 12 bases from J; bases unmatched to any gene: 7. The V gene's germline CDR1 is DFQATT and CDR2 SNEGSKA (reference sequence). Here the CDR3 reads CSARGGLAAKEYF. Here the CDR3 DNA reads TGCAGTGCTAGAGGGGGACTAGCGGCCAAAGAGTACTTC.

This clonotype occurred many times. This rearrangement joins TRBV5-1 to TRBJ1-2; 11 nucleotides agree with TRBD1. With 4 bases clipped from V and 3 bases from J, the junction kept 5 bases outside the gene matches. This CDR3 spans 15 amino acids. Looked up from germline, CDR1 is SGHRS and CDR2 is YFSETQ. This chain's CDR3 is CASSAGTGGDYGYTF. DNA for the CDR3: TGCGCCAGCAGCGCCGGGACAGGGGGGGACTATGGCTACACCTTC. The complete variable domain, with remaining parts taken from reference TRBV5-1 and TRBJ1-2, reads KAGVTQTPRYLIKTRGQQVTLSCSPISGHRSVSWYQQTPGQGLQFLFEYFSETQRNKGNFPGRFSGRQFSNSRSEMNVSTLELGDSALYLCASSAGTGGDYGYTFGSGTRLTVV.

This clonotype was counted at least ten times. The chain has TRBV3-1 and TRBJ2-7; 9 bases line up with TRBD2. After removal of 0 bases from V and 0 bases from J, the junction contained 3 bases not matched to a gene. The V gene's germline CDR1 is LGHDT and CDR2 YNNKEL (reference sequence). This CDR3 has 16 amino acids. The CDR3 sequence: CASSQDVAGVSYEQYF. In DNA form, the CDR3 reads TGTGCCAGCAGCCAAGATGTAGCGGGGGTCTCCTACGAGCAGTACTTC.

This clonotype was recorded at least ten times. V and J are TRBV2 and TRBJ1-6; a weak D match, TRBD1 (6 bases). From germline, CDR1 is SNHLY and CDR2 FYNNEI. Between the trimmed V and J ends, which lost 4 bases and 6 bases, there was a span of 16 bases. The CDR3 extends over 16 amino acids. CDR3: CASSGASGARNSPLHF. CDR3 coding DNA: TGTGCCAGCAGTGGTGCCTCAGGGGCGCGTAATTCACCCCTCCACTTT. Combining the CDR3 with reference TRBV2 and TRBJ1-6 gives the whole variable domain EPEVTQTPSHQVTQMGQEVILRCVPISNHLYFYWYRQILGQKVEFLVSFYNNEISEKSEIFDDQFSVERPDGSNFTLKIRSTKLEDSAMYFCASSGASGARNSPLHFGNGTRLTVT.

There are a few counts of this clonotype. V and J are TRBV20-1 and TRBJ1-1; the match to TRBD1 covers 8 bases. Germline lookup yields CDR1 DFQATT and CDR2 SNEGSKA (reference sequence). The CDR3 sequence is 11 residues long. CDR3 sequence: CSPGGWTEAFF. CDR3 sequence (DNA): TGCAGCCCAGGGGGCTGGACTGAAGCTTTCTTT.

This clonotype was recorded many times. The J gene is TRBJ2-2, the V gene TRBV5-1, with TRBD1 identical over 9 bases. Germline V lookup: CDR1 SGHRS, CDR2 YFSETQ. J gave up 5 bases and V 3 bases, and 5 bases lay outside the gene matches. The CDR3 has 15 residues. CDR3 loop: CASSSLDRGTGELFF. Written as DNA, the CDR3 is TGCGCCAGCAGCTCGTTGGACAGGGGTACCGGGGAGCTGTTTTTT.

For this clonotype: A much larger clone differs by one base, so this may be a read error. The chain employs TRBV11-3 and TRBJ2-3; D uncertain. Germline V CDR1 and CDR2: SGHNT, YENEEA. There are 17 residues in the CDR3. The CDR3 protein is CASSLDPRLGITDTQSF. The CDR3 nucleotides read TGTGCCAGCAGCTTAGATCCCCGACTCGGAATCACAGATACGCAGTCTTTT.

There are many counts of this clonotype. The CDR3 here is CASSLVPGFGNEQYF. As DNA, the CDR3 is TGTGCCAGCAGTTTAGTGCCGGGGTTCGGGAACGAGCAGTACTTC. The V and J genes are TRBV12-3 or TRBV12-4 and TRBJ2-7; D is possibly TRBD2 (5 bases). The ends were cut back, 1 base at V and 5 bases at J, with 15 bases in the middle. This CDR3 is 15 amino acids long.

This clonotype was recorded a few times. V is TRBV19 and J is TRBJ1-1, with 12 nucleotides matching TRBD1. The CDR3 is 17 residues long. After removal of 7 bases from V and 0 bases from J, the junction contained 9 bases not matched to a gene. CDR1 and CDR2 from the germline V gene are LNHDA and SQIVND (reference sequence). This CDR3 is CASKWGTGGTMNTEAFF. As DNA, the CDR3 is TGTGCCAGTAAGTGGGGGACAGGGGGCACCATGAACACTGAAGCTTTCTTT.

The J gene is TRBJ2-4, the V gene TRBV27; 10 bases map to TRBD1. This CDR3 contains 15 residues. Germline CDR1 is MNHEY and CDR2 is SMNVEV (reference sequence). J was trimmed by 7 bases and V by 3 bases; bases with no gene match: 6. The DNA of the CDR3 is TGTGCCAGCAGTTTTAGTCGGACAGGGGGGAACATTCAGTACTTC. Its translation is CASSFSRTGGNIQYF.

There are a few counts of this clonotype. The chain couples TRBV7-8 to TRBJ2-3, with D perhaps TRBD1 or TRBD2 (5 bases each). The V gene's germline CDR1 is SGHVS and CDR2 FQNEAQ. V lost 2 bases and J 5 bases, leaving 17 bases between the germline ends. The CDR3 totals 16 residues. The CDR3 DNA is TGTGCCAGCAGCTTAAATGTGGGGCTAGCAGGAGATACGCAGTATTTT. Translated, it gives CASSLNVGLAGDTQYF.